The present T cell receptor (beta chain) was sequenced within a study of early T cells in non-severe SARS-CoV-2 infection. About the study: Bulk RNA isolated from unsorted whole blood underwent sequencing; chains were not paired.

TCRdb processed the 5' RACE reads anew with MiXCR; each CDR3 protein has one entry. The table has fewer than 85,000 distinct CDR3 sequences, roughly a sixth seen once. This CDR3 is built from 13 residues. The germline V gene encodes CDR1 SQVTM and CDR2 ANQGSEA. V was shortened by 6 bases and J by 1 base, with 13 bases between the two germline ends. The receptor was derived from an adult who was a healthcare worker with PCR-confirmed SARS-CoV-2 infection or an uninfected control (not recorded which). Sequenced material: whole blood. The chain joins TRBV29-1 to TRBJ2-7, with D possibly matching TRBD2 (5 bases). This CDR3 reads CSVTDGGSYEQYF. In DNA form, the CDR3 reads TGCAGCGTCACGGACGGAGGTTCCTACGAGCAGTACTTC.